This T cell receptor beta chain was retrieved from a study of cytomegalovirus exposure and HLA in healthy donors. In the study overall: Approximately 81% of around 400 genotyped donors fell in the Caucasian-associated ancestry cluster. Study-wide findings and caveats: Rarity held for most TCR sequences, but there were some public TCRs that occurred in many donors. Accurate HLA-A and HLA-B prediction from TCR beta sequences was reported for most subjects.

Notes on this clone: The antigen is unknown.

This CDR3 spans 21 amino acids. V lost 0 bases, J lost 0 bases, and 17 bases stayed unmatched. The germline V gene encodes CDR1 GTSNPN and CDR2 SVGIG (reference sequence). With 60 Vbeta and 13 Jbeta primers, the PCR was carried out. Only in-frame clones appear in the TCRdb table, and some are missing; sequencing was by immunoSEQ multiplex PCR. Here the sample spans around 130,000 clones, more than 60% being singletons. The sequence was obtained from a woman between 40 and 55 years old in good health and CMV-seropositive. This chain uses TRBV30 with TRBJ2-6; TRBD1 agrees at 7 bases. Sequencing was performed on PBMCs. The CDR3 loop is CAWSVHRGTVIALSGANVLTF. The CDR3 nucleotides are TGTGCCTGGAGTGTCCACAGGGGTACAGTGATCGCCCTCTCTGGGGCCAACGTCCTGACTTTC.